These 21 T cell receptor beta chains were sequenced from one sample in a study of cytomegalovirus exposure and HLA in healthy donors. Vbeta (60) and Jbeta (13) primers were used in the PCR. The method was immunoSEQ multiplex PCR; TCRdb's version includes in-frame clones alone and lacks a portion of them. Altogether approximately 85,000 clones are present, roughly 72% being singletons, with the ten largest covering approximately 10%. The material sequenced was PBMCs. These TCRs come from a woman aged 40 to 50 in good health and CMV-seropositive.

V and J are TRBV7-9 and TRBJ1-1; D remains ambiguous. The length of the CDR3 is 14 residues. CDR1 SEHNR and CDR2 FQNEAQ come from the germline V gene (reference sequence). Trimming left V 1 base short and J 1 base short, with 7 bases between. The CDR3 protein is CASSLGSSNTEAFF. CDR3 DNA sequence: TGTGCCAGCAGCTTAGGCAGTTCGAACACTGAAGCTTTCTTT.

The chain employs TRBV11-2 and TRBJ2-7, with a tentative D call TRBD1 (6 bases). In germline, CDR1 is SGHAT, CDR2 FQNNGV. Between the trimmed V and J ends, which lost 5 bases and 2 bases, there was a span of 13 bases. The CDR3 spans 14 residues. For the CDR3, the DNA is TGTGCCAGCAGCCCGCCGGGACAAGCCTACGAGCAGTACTTC. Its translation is CASSPPGQAYEQYF.

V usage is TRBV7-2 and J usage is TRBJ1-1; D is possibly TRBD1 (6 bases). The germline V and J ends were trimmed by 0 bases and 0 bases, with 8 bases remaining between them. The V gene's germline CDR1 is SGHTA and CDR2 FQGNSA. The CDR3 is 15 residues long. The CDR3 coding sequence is TGTGCCAGCAGCTTAGCGGACAGACTGAACACTGAAGCTTTCTTT. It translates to CASSLADRLNTEAFF.

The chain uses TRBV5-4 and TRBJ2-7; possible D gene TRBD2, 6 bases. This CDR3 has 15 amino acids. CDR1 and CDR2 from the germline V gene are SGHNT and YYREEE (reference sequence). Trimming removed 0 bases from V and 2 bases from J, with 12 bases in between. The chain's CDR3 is CASSLGGAGPYEQYF. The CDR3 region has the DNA TGTGCCAGCAGCTTGGGCGGGGCCGGGCCCTACGAGCAGTACTTC. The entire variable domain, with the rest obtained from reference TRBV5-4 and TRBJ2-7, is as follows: ETGVTQSPTHLIKTRGQQVTLRCSSQSGHNTVSWYQQALGQGPQFIFQYYREEENGRGNFPPRFSGLQFPNYSSELNVNALELDDSALYLCASSLGGAGPYEQYFGPGTRLTVT.

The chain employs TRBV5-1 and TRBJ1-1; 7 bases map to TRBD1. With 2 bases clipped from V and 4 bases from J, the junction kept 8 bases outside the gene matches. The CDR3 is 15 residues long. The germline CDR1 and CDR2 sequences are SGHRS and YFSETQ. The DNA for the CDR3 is TGCGCCAGCAGCTTCAGGGGGAGAGATGTCACTGAAGCTTTCTTT. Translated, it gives CASSFRGRDVTEAFF. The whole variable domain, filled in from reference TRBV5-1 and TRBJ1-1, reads KAGVTQTPRYLIKTRGQQVTLSCSPISGHRSVSWYQQTPGQGLQFLFEYFSETQRNKGNFPGRFSGRQFSNSRSEMNVSTLELGDSALYLCASSFRGRDVTEAFFGQGTRLTVV.

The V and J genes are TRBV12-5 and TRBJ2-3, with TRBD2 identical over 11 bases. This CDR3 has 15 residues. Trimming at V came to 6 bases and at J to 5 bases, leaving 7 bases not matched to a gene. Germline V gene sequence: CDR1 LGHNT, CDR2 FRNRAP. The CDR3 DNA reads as TGTGCTAGTGGCCTTCTAGCGGGGGGTGTAGATACGCAGTATTTT. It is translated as CASGLLAGGVDTQYF.

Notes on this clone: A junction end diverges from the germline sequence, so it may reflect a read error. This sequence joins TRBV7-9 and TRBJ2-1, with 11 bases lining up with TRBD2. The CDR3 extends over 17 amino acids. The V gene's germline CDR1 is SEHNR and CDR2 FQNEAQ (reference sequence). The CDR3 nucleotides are TGTTCCAGCATCCCGTCGGTGGCTAGCGGGAGGTTCGGTGAGCAGTTCTTC. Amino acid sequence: CSSIPSVASGRFGEQFF. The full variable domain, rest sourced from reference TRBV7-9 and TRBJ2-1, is DTGVSQNPRHKITKRGQNVTFRCDPISEHNRLYWYRQTLGQGPEFLTYFQNEAQLEKSRLLSDRFSAERPKGSFSTLEIQRTEQGDSAMYLCSSIPSVASGRFGEQFFGPGTRLTVL.

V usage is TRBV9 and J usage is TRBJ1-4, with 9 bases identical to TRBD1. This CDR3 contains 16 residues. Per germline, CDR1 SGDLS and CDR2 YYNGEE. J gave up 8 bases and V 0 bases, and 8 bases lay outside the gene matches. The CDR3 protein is CASSVAEGTGNEKLFF. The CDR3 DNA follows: TGTGCCAGCAGCGTAGCCGAGGGGACAGGGAACGAAAAACTGTTTTTT.

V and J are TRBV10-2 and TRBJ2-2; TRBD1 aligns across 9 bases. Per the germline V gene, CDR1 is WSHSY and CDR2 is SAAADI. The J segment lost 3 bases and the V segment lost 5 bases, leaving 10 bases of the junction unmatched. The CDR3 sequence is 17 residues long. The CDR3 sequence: CASSSYPRQGDTGELFF. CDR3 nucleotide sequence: TGCGCCAGCAGTTCTTACCCTAGACAGGGGGACACCGGGGAGCTGTTTTTT.

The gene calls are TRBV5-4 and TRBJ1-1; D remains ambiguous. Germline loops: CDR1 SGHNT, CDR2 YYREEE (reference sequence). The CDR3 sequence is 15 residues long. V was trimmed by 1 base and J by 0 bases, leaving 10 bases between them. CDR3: CASSLRGSLNTEAFF. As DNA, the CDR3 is TGTGCCAGCAGCTTGCGTGGCAGTTTGAACACTGAAGCTTTCTTT. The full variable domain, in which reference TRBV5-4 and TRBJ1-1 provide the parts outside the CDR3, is ETGVTQSPTHLIKTRGQQVTLRCSSQSGHNTVSWYQQALGQGPQFIFQYYREEENGRGNFPPRFSGLQFPNYSSELNVNALELDDSALYLCASSLRGSLNTEAFFGQGTRLTVV.

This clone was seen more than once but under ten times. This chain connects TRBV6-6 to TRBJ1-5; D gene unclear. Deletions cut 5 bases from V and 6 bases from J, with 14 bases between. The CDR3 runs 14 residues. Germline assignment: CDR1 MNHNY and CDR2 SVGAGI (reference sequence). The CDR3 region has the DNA TGTGCCAGCAGTGGGCGGGGTTCGGGTCAGCCCCAGCATTTT. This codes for CASSGRGSGQPQHF.

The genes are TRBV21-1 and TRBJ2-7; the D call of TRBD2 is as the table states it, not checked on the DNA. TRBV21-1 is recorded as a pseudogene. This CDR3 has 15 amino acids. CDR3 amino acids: CASSNGYSLIYEQYF. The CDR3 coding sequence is TGTGCCAGCAGCAATGGTTACTCTCTCATCTACGAGCAGTACTTC.

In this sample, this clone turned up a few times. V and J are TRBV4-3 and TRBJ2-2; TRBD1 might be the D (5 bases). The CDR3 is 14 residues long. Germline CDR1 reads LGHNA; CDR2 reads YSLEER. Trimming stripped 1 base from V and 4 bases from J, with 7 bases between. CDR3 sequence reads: CASSQAGPTGELFF. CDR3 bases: TGCGCCAGCAGCCAAGCAGGGCCCACCGGGGAGCTGTTTTTT.

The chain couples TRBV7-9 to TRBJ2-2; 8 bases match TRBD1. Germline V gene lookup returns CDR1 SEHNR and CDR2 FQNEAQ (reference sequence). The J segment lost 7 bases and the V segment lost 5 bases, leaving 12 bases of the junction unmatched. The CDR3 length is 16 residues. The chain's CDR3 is CASSPVSGGAGGELFF. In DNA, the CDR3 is TGTGCCAGCAGCCCCGTTTCAGGGGGCGCCGGCGGGGAGCTGTTTTTT. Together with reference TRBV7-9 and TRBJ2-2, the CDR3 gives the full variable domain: DTGVSQNPRHKITKRGQNVTFRCDPISEHNRLYWYRQTLGQGPEFLTYFQNEAQLEKSRLLSDRFSAERPKGSFSTLEIQRTEQGDSAMYLCASSPVSGGAGGELFFGEGSRLTVL.

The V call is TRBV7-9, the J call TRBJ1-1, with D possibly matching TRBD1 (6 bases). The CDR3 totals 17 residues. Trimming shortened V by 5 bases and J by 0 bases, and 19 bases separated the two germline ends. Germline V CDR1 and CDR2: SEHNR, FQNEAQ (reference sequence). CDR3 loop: CASSPPWGGPVNTEAFF. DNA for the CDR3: TGTGCCAGCAGCCCACCCTGGGGGGGGCCGGTGAACACTGAAGCTTTCTTT.

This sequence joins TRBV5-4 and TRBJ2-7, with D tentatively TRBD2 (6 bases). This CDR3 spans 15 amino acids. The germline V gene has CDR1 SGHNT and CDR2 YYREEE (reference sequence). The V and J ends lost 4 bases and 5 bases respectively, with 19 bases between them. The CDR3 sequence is CASSKAGTREDEQYF. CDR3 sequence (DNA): TGTGCCAGCAGCAAGGCCGGGACGAGGGAGGACGAGCAGTACTTC. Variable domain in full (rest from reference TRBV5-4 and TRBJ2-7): ETGVTQSPTHLIKTRGQQVTLRCSSQSGHNTVSWYQQALGQGPQFIFQYYREEENGRGNFPPRFSGLQFPNYSSELNVNALELDDSALYLCASSKAGTREDEQYFGPGTRLTVT.

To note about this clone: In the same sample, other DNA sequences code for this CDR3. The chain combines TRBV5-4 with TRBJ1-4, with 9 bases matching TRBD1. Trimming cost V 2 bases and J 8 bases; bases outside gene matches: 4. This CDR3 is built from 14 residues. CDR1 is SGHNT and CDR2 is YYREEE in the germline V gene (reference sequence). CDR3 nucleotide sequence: TGTGCCAGCAGCTTACAGGGGGCCGAAGAAAAACTGTTTTTT. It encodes CASSLQGAEEKLFF. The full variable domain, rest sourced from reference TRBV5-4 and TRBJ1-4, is ETGVTQSPTHLIKTRGQQVTLRCSSQSGHNTVSWYQQALGQGPQFIFQYYREEENGRGNFPPRFSGLQFPNYSSELNVNALELDDSALYLCASSLQGAEEKLFFGSGTQLSVL.

The CDR3 reads CASSNGYFEQYF. In nucleotides, the CDR3 is TGTGCCAGCAGTAACGGGTATTTCGAGCAGTACTTC. The V gene is TRBV6-1, the J gene TRBJ2-7; D not resolved. V was cut by 5 bases and J by 6 bases, with 11 bases left in between. The CDR3 is made up of 12 amino acids. Germline CDR1 is MNHNS and CDR2 is SASEGT.

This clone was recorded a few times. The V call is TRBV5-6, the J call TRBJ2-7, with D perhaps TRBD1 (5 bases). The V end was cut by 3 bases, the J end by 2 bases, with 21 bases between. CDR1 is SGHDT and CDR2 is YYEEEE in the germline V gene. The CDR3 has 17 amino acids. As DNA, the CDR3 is TGTGCCAGCAGCTCGGACATCCCCGGGCTCCGAACCTACGAGCAGTACTTC. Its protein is CASSSDIPGLRTYEQYF. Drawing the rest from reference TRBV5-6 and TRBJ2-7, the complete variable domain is DAGVTQSPTHLIKTRGQQVTLRCSPKSGHDTVSWYQQALGQGPQFIFQYYEEEERQRGNFPDRFSGHQFPNYSSELNVNALLLGDSALYLCASSSDIPGLRTYEQYFGPGTRLTVT.

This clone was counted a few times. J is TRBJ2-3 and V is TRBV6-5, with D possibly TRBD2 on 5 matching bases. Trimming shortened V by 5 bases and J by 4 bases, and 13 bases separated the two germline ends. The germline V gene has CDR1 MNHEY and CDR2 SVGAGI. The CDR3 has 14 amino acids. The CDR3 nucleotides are TGTGCCAGCAGTACCTGGACTGAGGCAGATACGCAGTATTTT. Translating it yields CASSTWTEADTQYF.

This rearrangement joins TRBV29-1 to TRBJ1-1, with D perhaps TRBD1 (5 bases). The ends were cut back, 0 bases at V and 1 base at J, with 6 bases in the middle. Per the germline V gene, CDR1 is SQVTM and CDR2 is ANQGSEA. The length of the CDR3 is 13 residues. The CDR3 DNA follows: TGCAGCGTTGAAGACGGGGGGAACACTGAAGCTTTCTTT. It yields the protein CSVEDGGNTEAFF.